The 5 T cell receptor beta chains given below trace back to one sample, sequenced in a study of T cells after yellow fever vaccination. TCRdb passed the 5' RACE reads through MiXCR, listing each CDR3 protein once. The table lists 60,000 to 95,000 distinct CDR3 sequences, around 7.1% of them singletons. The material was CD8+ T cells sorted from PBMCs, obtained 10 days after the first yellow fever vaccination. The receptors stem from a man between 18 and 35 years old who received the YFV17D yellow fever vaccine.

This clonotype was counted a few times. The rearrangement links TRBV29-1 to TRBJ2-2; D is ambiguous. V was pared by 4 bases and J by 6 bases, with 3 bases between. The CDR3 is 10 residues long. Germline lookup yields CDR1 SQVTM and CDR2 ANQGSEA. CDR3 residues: CSVGAGELFF. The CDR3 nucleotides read TGCAGCGTTGGGGCCGGGGAGCTGTTTTTT.

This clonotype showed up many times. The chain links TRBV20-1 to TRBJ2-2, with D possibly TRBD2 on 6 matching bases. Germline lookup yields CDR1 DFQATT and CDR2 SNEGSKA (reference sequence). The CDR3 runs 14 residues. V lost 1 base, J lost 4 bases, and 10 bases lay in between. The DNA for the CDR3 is TGCAGTGCTAGAGTCTTGGGGGGCACCGGGGAGCTGTTTTTT. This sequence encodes CSARVLGGTGELFF.

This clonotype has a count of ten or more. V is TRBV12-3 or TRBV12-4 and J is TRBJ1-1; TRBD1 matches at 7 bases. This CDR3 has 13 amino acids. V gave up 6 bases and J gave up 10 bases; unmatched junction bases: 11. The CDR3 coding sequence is TGTGCCAGCAGCTGGACAGGAAGCGAGGGAGCTTTCTTT. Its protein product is CASSWTGSEGAFF.

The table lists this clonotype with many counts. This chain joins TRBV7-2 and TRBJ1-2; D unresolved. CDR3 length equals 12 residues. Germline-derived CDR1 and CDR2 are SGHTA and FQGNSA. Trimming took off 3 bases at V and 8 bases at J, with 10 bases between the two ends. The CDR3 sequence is CASSFGVLGYTF. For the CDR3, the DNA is TGTGCCAGCAGCTTCGGGGTGCTGGGCTACACCTTC.

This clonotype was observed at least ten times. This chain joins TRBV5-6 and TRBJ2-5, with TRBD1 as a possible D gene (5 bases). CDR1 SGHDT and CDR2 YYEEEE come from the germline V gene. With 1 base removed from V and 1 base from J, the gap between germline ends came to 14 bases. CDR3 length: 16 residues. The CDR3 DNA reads TGTGCCAGCAGCTTGAATCGACAGAACATCCAAGAGACCCAGTACTTC. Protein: CASSLNRQNIQETQYF.